A single TCR beta chain is shown here with its context. What it binds is unknown. Treatment: roughly nine-day PBMC culture with coronavirus spike peptide pools or control peptides (ViraFEST assay). CD4+ T cells that came from the unexposed donor were collected before the COVID-19 pandemic (2011-2018). An Oncomine TCR Beta short-read assay was used to sequence the DNA from cultured CD4+ T cells. Once CD4+ T cells had been cultured, genomic DNA was extracted from them. Each CDR3 protein is one row after TCRdb ran MiXCR on the PCR reads. The table shows some 7,800 distinct CDR3 sequences, with roughly 29% occurring only once. This sample was included in a study of vaccination and CD4 T cells after COVID-19. Per the germline V gene, CDR1 is LGHNA and CDR2 is YSLEER. CDR3 length equals 12 residues. V was pared by 3 bases and J by 2 bases, with 4 bases between.

The chain employs TRBV4-3 and TRBJ1-2; D gene ambiguous. The receptor was derived from a human donor in good health. The source material was CD4+ T cells from blood, cultured in vitro. DNA for the CDR3: TGCGCCAGCAGCCACATAAACTATGGCTACACCTTC. Its translation is CASSHINYGYTF.